A single sample is the source of the 9 T cell receptor beta chains below, sequenced in a study of shared clonotypes between healthy human individuals. This table comes from immunoSEQ multiplex PCR, and its TCRdb copy is limited to in-frame clones, with some not included. Among about 1.5 million clones listed, 98% were seen once. Sequenced: naive CD4+ T cells sorted from blood. Subset reported: CD45RA+ positively selected. The receptor set was obtained from a young man in good health.

V usage is TRBV10-1 and J usage is TRBJ2-7, with D possibly matching TRBD2 (5 bases). V lost 5 bases and J 6 bases, leaving 8 bases between the germline ends. Germline V gene lookup returns CDR1 WNHNN and CDR2 SYGVQD (reference sequence). This CDR3 contains 11 residues. CDR3 coding DNA: TGCGCCAGCAGTTTGGCGGGCGAGCAGTACTTC. It specifies CASSLAGEQYF.

This clone was observed once. The chain is built from TRBV27 and TRBJ2-1; possible D gene TRBD2, 5 bases. This CDR3 is 15 amino acids long. Germline V CDR1 and CDR2: MNHEY, SMNVEV (reference sequence). The V end lost 3 bases, the J end lost 8 bases, and 17 bases lay between the germline ends. The CDR3 DNA reads as TGTGCCAGCAGTTTTGCCCGTCAGGTCGGGGATGAGCAGTTCTTC. It is translated as CASSFARQVGDEQFF.

This clone was found once. The chain recombines TRBV6-5 with TRBJ2-7; 11 bases fit TRBD2. The CDR3 contains 16 residues. The junction had 5 bases not matched to a gene; V was cut back by 2 bases and J by 2 bases. Germline V lookup: CDR1 MNHEY, CDR2 SVGAGI. The CDR3 nucleotides are TGTGCCAGCAGTTACCTCGGGACTAGCGGAACCTACGAGCAGTACTTC. Its protein is CASSYLGTSGTYEQYF.

As regards this clone: The same CDR3 also results from other DNA sequences found in this sample. This chain uses TRBV7-2 with TRBJ2-7, with 7 positions matching TRBD2. Unmatched junction bases numbered 7, after V lost 1 base and J lost 4 bases. Germline V lookup: CDR1 SGHTA, CDR2 FQGNSA. The CDR3 has 15 residues. CDR3 bases: TGTGCCAGCAGCTTAGAGCTTGCGGGAGTATACGAGCAGTACTTC. Its protein is CASSLELAGVYEQYF.

A word on this clone: This same CDR3 is encoded by further DNA sequences in the sample. The rearrangement links TRBV11-2 to TRBJ2-7, with D unresolved. The germline V and J ends were trimmed by 5 bases and 2 bases, with 10 bases remaining between them. Germline V gene lookup returns CDR1 SGHAT and CDR2 FQNNGV. This CDR3 spans 13 amino acids. The CDR3 DNA sequence: TGTGCCAGCAGCCGTGGAGAAACCTACGAGCAGTACTTC. Translation: CASSRGETYEQYF.

The rearrangement links TRBV5-1 to TRBJ2-1; TRBD2 agrees at 8 bases. CDR3 size: 18 residues. Looked up from germline, CDR1 is SGHRS and CDR2 is YFSETQ. The junction had 20 bases not matched to a gene; V was cut back by 4 bases and J by 8 bases. The CDR3 spells CASSDPILPGLVGDEQFF. In DNA, the CDR3 is TGCGCCAGCAGCGACCCGATACTACCGGGACTAGTTGGGGATGAGCAGTTCTTC.

V and J are TRBV6-5 and TRBJ1-5; D might be TRBD1 (5 bases). Trimming cost V 9 bases and J 2 bases, with 11 bases left between them. CDR1 and CDR2 (germline): MNHEY, SVGAGI. This CDR3 contains 13 residues. CDR3 sequence reads: CASGTLGNQPQHF. The CDR3 DNA sequence: TGTGCCAGTGGGACCTTGGGCAATCAGCCCCAGCATTTT.

This chain links TRBV7-9 with TRBJ2-5; unclear D gene. The ends were cut back, 2 bases at V and 3 bases at J, with 10 bases in the middle. CDR3 length: 14 residues. CDR1 and CDR2 from the germline V gene are SEHNR and FQNEAQ (reference sequence). In DNA form, the CDR3 reads TGTGCCAGCAGCTTACGCCAGCTTGAAGAGACCCAGTACTTC. It encodes CASSLRQLEETQYF. Using reference TRBV7-9 and TRBJ2-5 for the parts outside the CDR3, the full variable domain is DTGVSQNPRHKITKRGQNVTFRCDPISEHNRLYWYRQTLGQGPEFLTYFQNEAQLEKSRLLSDRFSAERPKGSFSTLEIQRTEQGDSAMYLCASSLRQLEETQYFGPGTRLLVL.

The chain employs TRBV2 and TRBJ2-1, with D uncertain. This CDR3 is built from 12 residues. CDR1 is SNHLY, CDR2 FYNNEI, per germline. Trimming cost V 3 bases and J 8 bases, with 8 bases left between them. The CDR3 nucleotides read TGTGCCAGCAGTGATAGGGTACATGAGCAGTTCTTC. Its protein product is CASSDRVHEQFF.